Presented here are 26 T cell receptor beta chains from one specimen sequenced in a study of T-cell reconstitution after alpha-beta-depleted transplantation in children. A TCRbeta library incorporating unique molecular identifiers was prepared. TCRdb processed the PCR reads anew with MiXCR; each CDR3 protein has one entry. The table lists about 980,000 distinct CDR3 sequences, 25% to 30% of them singletons, with around 30% in the top ten. The sample consisted of PBMCs, mostly from graft donor cells, taken 360 days after TCRalphabeta/CD19-depleted stem cell transplant. These receptors came from a boy younger than two who had a stem cell transplant for SCID, so the T cells may come from the graft donor.

This clonotype was seen only a few times. The chain couples TRBV10-3 to TRBJ1-1, with D tentatively TRBD1 (5 bases). Germline lookup yields CDR1 ENHRY and CDR2 SYGVKD. This CDR3 is built from 15 residues. Trimming took off 2 bases at V and 0 bases at J, with 10 bases between the two ends. This chain's CDR3 is CAISEVGGMNTEAFF. The CDR3 DNA reads TGTGCCATCAGTGAGGTCGGGGGGATGAACACTGAAGCTTTCTTT.

The V and J genes are TRBV12-3 or TRBV12-4 and TRBJ2-4; D might be TRBD2 (5 bases). This CDR3 region has 14 residues. Trimming removed 5 bases at V and 0 bases at J, with 8 bases between. CDR3: CASSRELAKNIQYF. In DNA form, the CDR3 reads TGTGCCAGCAGTAGGGAGCTAGCCAAAAACATTCAGTACTTC.

The chain combines TRBV20-1 with TRBJ1-4; D is perhaps TRBD1 (5 bases). The CDR3 length is 13 residues. From germline, CDR1 is DFQATT and CDR2 SNEGSKA (reference sequence). The V end was cut by 2 bases, the J end by 3 bases, with 7 bases between. In DNA form, the CDR3 reads TGCAGTGCTAGACAGGGTGCTAATGAAAAACTGTTTTTT. Its translation: CSARQGANEKLFF.

This clonotype has a single count. V usage is TRBV7-9 and J usage is TRBJ1-1, with D hard to call. This CDR3 spans 14 amino acids. Germline assignment: CDR1 SEHNR and CDR2 FQNEAQ (reference sequence). V shed 2 bases and J shed 11 bases, with 18 bases lying between them. The CDR3 DNA reads as TGTGCCAGCAGCTTACCCGGTAAGGGAGGAGAGGCTTTCTTT. Its translation is CASSLPGKGGEAFF.

This clonotype was seen a few times. The chain uses TRBV4-1 and TRBJ2-3; D may correspond to TRBD1 or TRBD2 (5 bases each). CDR1 is MGHRA, CDR2 YSYEKL, per germline. Trimming left V 4 bases short and J 0 bases short, with 14 bases between. There are 16 residues in the CDR3. The CDR3 DNA is TGCGCCAGCAGCCCTAGGGGTGGCGGGAGCACAGATACGCAGTATTTT. It codes for CASSPRGGGSTDTQYF.

This clonotype was seen only a few times. This sequence joins TRBV20-1 and TRBJ2-1; 8 bases match TRBD2. This CDR3 spans 13 amino acids. Germline V CDR1 and CDR2: DFQATT, SNEGSKA (reference sequence). With 4 bases clipped from V and 13 bases from J, the junction kept 12 bases outside the gene matches. CDR3 in amino acids: CSANGGARQFQFF. The CDR3 coding sequence is TGCAGTGCTAACGGGGGGGCCCGTCAGTTTCAGTTCTTC.

The chain joins TRBV6-2 or TRBV6-3 to TRBJ2-7; D is possibly TRBD1 or TRBD2 (5 bases each). Trimming left V 0 bases short and J 6 bases short, with 9 bases between. The germline gives CDR1 MNHEY, CDR2 SVGEGT. The CDR3 has 13 residues. The CDR3 here is CASSYSSGGEQYF. The CDR3 DNA reads TGTGCCAGCAGTTACTCCTCTGGGGGCGAGCAGTACTTC.

The rearrangement links TRBV11-2 to TRBJ2-1; TRBD2 matches at 13 bases. Germline CDR1 is SGHAT and CDR2 is FQNNGV. Trimming cost V 0 bases and J 4 bases; bases outside gene matches: 6. CDR3 length: 18 amino acids. In DNA, the CDR3 is TGTGCCAGCAGCTTAGAACTAGCGGGGGGGCGAGGGTACAATGAGCAGTTCTTC. Protein product: CASSLELAGGRGYNEQFF. Looking up the rest from reference TRBV11-2 and TRBJ2-1 gives the full variable domain: EAGVAQSPRYKIIEKRQSVAFWCNPISGHATLYWYQQILGQGPKLLIQFQNNGVVDDSQLPKDRFSAERLKGVDSTLKIQPAKLEDSAVYLCASSLELAGGRGYNEQFFGPGTRLTVL.

This clonotype was found many times. This chain joins TRBV12-3 or TRBV12-4 and TRBJ2-2; 9 bases line up with TRBD1. This CDR3 comprises 16 residues. After removal of 6 bases from V and 0 bases from J, the junction contained 5 bases not matched to a gene. CDR3 sequence reads: CASSPRDRANTGELFF. The CDR3 coding sequence is TGTGCCAGCAGCCCTAGGGACAGGGCGAACACCGGGGAGCTGTTTTTT.

This clonotype was seen more than once but under ten times. This sequence joins TRBV29-1 and TRBJ1-1; the D is unclear. Germline lookup yields CDR1 SQVTM and CDR2 ANQGSEA. V lost 6 bases to trimming and J lost 3 bases, with 14 bases between them. This CDR3 comprises 13 residues. The CDR3 DNA reads TGCAGCGTGATCACATACCGGGACACTGAAGCTTTCTTT. It translates to CSVITYRDTEAFF.

The table lists this clonotype with a few counts. The gene calls are TRBV28 and TRBJ2-4; 10 bases line up with TRBD1. V was clipped by 5 bases and J by 6 bases; unmatched bases: 7. This CDR3 has 15 amino acids. CDR1 is MDHEN and CDR2 is SYDVKM in the germline V gene. CDR3 sequence: CASSPGGQGTNIQYF. The CDR3, as DNA: TGTGCCAGCAGTCCGGGGGGACAGGGGACAAACATTCAGTACTTC.

The V call is TRBV7-2, the J call TRBJ2-3; possibly TRBD1 or TRBD2 for D (5 bases each). Trimming shortened V by 4 bases and J by 2 bases, and 19 bases separated the two germline ends. The CDR3 covers 17 residues. Germline V CDR1 and CDR2: SGHTA, FQGNSA. The CDR3 reads CASSSRLIGANTDTQYF. In nucleotides, the CDR3 is TGTGCCAGCAGCTCGCGCCTTATCGGGGCGAACACAGATACGCAGTATTTT.

J is TRBJ2-3 and V is TRBV12-3 or TRBV12-4, with D perhaps TRBD1 (5 bases). The V end was cut by 3 bases, the J end by 3 bases, with 16 bases between. This CDR3 region has 16 residues. The CDR3 nucleotides read TGTGCCAGCAGTTTTCCCCCAGGGAAGGTGACAGATACGCAGTATTTT. This sequence encodes CASSFPPGKVTDTQYF.

This clonotype occurred once. The V and J genes are TRBV12-3 or TRBV12-4 and TRBJ1-4; 7 bases align to TRBD1. V dropped 6 bases and J dropped 7; count of bases not matched to a gene: 8. This CDR3 is built from 14 residues. The CDR3 DNA reads as TGTGCCAGCAGGTCCACAGGGGTTAGTGAAAAACTGTTTTTT. Its translation: CASRSTGVSEKLFF.

This clonotype was counted a few times. CDR3: CSATPGAPAEQFF. DNA of the CDR3: TGCAGTGCTACCCCGGGGGCCCCCGCGGAGCAGTTCTTC. The chain combines TRBV20-1 with TRBJ2-1; D is tentatively TRBD1 or TRBD2 (6 bases each). Trimming stripped 4 bases from V and 10 bases from J, with 17 bases between. CDR3 length equals 13 residues. Looked up from germline, CDR1 is DFQATT and CDR2 is SNEGSKA (reference sequence).

This clonotype has just a few counts. The chain has TRBV25-1 and TRBJ2-5; D gene unclear. Per germline, CDR1 MGHDK and CDR2 SYGVNS. V lost 3 bases and J 5 bases, leaving 16 bases between the germline ends. The CDR3 contains 15 residues. This CDR3 is CASSENIDFMETQYF. The CDR3 DNA reads as TGTGCCAGCAGTGAGAATATAGATTTCATGGAGACCCAGTACTTC.

This rearrangement joins TRBV27 to TRBJ2-5; unclear D gene. CDR3 length equals 13 residues. Germline-derived CDR1 and CDR2 are MNHEY and SMNVEV (reference sequence). V was pared by 3 bases and J by 7 bases, with 12 bases between. CDR3 nucleotide sequence: TGTGCCAGCAGTTTTCAGAAGATGGGGACCCAGTACTTC. It specifies CASSFQKMGTQYF.

This clonotype was counted a few times. V usage is TRBV7-2 and J usage is TRBJ2-7; possibly TRBD1 for D (5 bases). The CDR3 has 13 amino acids. V lost 3 bases, J lost 3 bases, and 9 bases lay in between. Germline loops: CDR1 SGHTA, CDR2 FQGNSA. CDR3 residues: CASSFHDSYEQYF. The CDR3 DNA reads as TGTGCCAGCAGCTTTCACGACAGCTACGAGCAGTACTTC.

This chain links TRBV6-5 with TRBJ1-2, with D hard to call. The germline gives CDR1 MNHEY, CDR2 SVGAGI. CDR3 size: 15 residues. V was pared by 2 bases and J by 3 bases, with 13 bases between. The CDR3 reads CASSYGGDTHYGYTF. The DNA for the CDR3 is TGTGCCAGCAGTTACGGCGGCGACACGCACTATGGCTACACCTTC.

This chain uses TRBV19 with TRBJ2-1, with 8 positions matching TRBD2. The CDR3 length is 16 residues. Germline V gene sequence: CDR1 LNHDA, CDR2 SQIVND (reference sequence). J lost 4 bases, V lost 0 bases, and 5 bases had no gene match. CDR3 nucleotides: TGTGCCAGTAGTATAGAAGGTAGCGGGGTATACAATGAGCAGTTCTTC. It codes for CASSIEGSGVYNEQFF.

This clonotype was counted only a few times. The chain links TRBV27 to TRBJ1-1; D perhaps matches TRBD1 (5 bases). The germline gives CDR1 MNHEY, CDR2 SMNVEV (reference sequence). The CDR3 covers 15 residues. The V end lost 4 bases, the J end lost 5 bases, and 17 bases lay between the germline ends. This CDR3 is CASSSIPRVWTEAFF. The CDR3, as DNA: TGTGCCAGCAGTTCAATCCCCAGGGTGTGGACTGAAGCTTTCTTT.

This clonotype turned up a few times. This chain connects TRBV5-1 to TRBJ1-3; TRBD1 might be the D (5 bases). The CDR3 extends over 17 amino acids. With 1 base removed from V and 2 bases from J, the gap between germline ends came to 16 bases. CDR1 and CDR2 (germline): SGHRS, YFSETQ. CDR3 sequence (DNA): TGCGCCAGCAGCTTGAAGAGCGGGGGAATGCCTGGAAACACCATATATTTT. Its protein product is CASSLKSGGMPGNTIYF.

In its sample, this clonotype was seen a few times. This chain links TRBV29-1 with TRBJ2-1; D is undetermined. Germline CDR1 is SQVTM and CDR2 is ANQGSEA. Trimming took off 5 bases at V and 4 bases at J, with 6 bases between the two ends. The CDR3 sequence is 11 residues long. CDR3 residues: CSVPGYNEQFF. The CDR3 DNA reads as TGCAGCGTTCCCGGATACAATGAGCAGTTCTTC.

This clonotype has just one count. The chain employs TRBV6-5 and TRBJ2-3; no definite D call. V was trimmed by 4 bases and J by 2 bases, leaving 7 bases between them. In germline, CDR1 is MNHEY, CDR2 SVGAGI. This CDR3 comprises 13 residues. The CDR3 nucleotides read TGTGCCAGCAGTTTCCAAAACACAGATACGCAGTATTTT. Translated, it gives CASSFQNTDTQYF.

The genes are TRBV5-1 and TRBJ2-7; D may be TRBD1 or TRBD2 (6 bases each). This CDR3 is 14 amino acids long. Germline V gene data show CDR1 as SGHRS and CDR2 as YFSETQ. V lost 6 bases and J lost 0, with 13 bases in between. CDR3 region: CASKYGGSSYEQYF. CDR3 DNA: TGCGCCAGCAAATACGGGGGCAGCTCCTACGAGCAGTACTTC.

In its sample, this clonotype was seen a few times. CDR3: CASRSAGLKAFF. The CDR3 DNA reads TGTGCCAGCAGGTCGGCAGGGCTGAAAGCTTTCTTT. The chain employs TRBV6-1 and TRBJ1-1; possible D gene TRBD1, 5 bases. V shed 6 bases and J shed 9 bases, with 14 bases lying between them. The CDR3 has 12 amino acids. Germline CDR1 reads MNHNS; CDR2 reads SASEGT.